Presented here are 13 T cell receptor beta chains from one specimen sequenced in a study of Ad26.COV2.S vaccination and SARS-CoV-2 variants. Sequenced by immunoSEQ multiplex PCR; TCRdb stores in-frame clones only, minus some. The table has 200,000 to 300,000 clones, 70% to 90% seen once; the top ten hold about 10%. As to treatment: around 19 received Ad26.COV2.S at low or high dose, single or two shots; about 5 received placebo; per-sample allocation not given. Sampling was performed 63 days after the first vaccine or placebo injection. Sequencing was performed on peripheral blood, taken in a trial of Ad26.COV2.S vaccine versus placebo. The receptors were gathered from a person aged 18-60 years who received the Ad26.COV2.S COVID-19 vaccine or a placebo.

The CDR3 spells CASSDGSRGEAFF. CDR3 coding DNA: TGTGCCAGCAGTGATGGTAGCAGGGGTGAAGCTTTCTTT. V is TRBV2 and J is TRBJ1-1; D may be TRBD1 (6 bases). V was pared by 3 bases and J by 7 bases, with 12 bases between. Germline V gene lookup returns CDR1 SNHLY and CDR2 FYNNEI. The length of the CDR3 is 13 residues.

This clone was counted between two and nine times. The CDR3 bases are TGTGCCTGGAGCCGGCCCCCGGGGCCCCAGCATTTT. It translates to CAWSRPPGPQHF. The chain combines TRBV30 with TRBJ1-5; no firm D call. The germline V and J ends were trimmed by 3 bases and 9 bases, with 12 bases remaining between them. This CDR3 region has 12 residues. Per the germline V gene, CDR1 is GTSNPN and CDR2 is SVGIG (reference sequence).

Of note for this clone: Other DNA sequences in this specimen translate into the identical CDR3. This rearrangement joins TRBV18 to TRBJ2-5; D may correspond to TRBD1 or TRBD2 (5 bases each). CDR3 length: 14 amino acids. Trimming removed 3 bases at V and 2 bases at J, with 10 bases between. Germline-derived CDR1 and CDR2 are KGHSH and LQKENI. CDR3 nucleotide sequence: TGTGCCAGCTCACCGTCTGGGGGACAAGAGACCCAGTACTTC. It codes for CASSPSGGQETQYF.

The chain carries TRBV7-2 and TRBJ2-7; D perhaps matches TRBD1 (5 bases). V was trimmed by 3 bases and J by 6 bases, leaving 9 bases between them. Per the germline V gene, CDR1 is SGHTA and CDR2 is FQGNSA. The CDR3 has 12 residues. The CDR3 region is CASSFPTAEQYF. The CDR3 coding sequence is TGTGCCAGCAGCTTCCCGACAGCCGAGCAGTACTTC.

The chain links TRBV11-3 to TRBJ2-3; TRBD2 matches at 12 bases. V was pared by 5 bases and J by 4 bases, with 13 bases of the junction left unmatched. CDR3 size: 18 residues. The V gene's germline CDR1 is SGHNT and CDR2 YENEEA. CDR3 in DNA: TGTGCCAGCAGCCCGGGACTAGCGGGCGGGGGGGGCGCAGATACGCAGTATTTT. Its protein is CASSPGLAGGGGADTQYF.

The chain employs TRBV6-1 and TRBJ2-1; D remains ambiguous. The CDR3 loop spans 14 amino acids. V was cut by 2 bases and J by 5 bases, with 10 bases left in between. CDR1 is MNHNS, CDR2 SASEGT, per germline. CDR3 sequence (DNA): TGTGCCAGCAGTGAAATGGAAGTGAACAATGAGCAGTTCTTC. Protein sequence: CASSEMEVNNEQFF.

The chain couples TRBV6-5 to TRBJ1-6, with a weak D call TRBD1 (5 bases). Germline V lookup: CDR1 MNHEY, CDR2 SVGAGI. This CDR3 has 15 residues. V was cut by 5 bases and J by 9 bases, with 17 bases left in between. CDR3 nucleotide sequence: TGTGCCAGCAGTAAAACCTGGGGCTTGGGTTCACCCCTCCACTTT. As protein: CASSKTWGLGSPLHF.

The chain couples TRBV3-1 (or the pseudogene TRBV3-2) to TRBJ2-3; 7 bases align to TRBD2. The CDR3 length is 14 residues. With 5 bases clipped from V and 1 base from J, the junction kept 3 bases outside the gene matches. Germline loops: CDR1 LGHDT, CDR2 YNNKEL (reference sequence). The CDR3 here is CASSVGLGTDTQYF. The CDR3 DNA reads TGTGCCAGCAGCGTCGGACTAGGCACAGATACGCAGTATTTT.

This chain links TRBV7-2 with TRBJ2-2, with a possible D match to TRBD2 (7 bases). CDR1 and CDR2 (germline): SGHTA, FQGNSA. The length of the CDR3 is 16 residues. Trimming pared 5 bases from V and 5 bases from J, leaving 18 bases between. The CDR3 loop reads CASSPGGGQGTGELFF. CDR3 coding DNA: TGTGCCAGCAGCCCCGGGGGAGGGCAGGGGACCGGGGAGCTGTTTTTT. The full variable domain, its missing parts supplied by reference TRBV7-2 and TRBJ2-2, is GAGVSQSPSNKVTEKGKDVELRCDPISGHTALYWYRQSLGQGLEFLIYFQGNSAPDKSGLPSDRFSAERTGGSVSTLTIQRTQQEDSAVYLCASSPGGGQGTGELFFGEGSRLTVL.

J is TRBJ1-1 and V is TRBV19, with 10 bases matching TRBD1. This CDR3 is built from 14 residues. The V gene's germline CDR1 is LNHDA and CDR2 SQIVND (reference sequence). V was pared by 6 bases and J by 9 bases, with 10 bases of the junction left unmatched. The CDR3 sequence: CASSRKGQGEKAFF. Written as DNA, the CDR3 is TGTGCCAGTAGCCGAAAAGGACAGGGGGAGAAAGCTTTCTTT.

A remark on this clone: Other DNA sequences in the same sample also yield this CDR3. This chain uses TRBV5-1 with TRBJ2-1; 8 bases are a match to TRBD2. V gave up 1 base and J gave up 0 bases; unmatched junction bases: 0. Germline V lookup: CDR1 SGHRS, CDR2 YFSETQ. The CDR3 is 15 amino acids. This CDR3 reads CASSLSGSSYNEQFF. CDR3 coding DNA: TGCGCCAGCAGCTTGAGCGGGAGCTCCTACAATGAGCAGTTCTTC.

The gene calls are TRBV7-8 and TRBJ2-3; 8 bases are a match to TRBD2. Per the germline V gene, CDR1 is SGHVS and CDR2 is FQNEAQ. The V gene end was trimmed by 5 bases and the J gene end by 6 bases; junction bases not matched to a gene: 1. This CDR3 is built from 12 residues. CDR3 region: CASSRGGDTQYF. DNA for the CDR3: TGTGCCAGCAGCCGGGGGGGGGATACGCAGTATTTT.

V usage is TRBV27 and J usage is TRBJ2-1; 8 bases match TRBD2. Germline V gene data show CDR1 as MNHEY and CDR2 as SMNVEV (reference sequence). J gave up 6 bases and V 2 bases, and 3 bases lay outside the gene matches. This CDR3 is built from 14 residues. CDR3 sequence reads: CASSLAGGPNEQFF. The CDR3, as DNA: TGTGCCAGCAGTTTAGCGGGGGGCCCCAATGAGCAGTTCTTC.